This T cell receptor beta chain emerged from a study of identical twins. Study-level points and caveats: Conclusions leaned on cross-sectional statistical analysis and did not track the same donors over time.

The CDR3 runs 13 residues. The ends were cut back, 1 base at V and 10 bases at J, with 10 bases in the middle. CDR1 and CDR2 from the germline V gene are SNHLY and FYNNEI. TCRdb re-called the 5' RACE reads through MiXCR, storing one row per CDR3 protein. The sample consists of approximately 500,000 distinct CDR3 sequences, 20% to 25% of them appearing once. In this sample, this clonotype turned up many times. The antigen remains undetermined. Another study also made use of these data, one on T cells expressing NK-cell markers. This second study says: The study sequenced eight donors, seven HCMV-seropositive and one seronegative.

The V call is TRBV2, the J call TRBJ1-4; tentatively, D is TRBD1 (5 bases). Sequencing used CD4+ T cells sorted from blood. This TCR was recovered from a woman between 18 and 30 years old in good health. CDR3 loop: CASSEVIGGKLFF. The CDR3 nucleotides read TGTGCCAGCAGTGAAGTAATTGGGGGAAAACTGTTTTTT.